Here is one T cell receptor (beta chain) with its context. The data were taken from a study of blood T cell repertoires in COVID-19. Study summary: The samples span acute and convalescent COVID-19 from the United States, Italy and Spain. Sources were T cells, B-cell-depleted T cells, or PBMCs; the material itself was cDNA or gDNA.

As processed by the authors: For nucleated cells, counts were estimated from reference gene primer amplification. Generated by immunoSEQ multiplex PCR, the TCRdb table keeps only in-frame clones and is missing some. V, J and clone size derive from that table, while D and trimming were established from the DNA sequence. Of roughly 90,000 clones listed, approximately 88% are singletons. Enrollment of patients from Seattle took place during active infection, with longitudinal follow-up. CDR1 KGHDR and CDR2 SFDVKD come from the germline V gene. CDR3 length equals 16 residues. Trimming took 4 bases from V and 2 from J; bases not matched to a gene: 6.

The chain joins TRBV24-1 to TRBJ1-4, with TRBD1 identical over 7 bases. This receptor was taken from a man aged 50 or older with COVID-19, enrolled during active disease. Sequences were obtained from peripheral blood. The CDR3 DNA reads as TGTGCCACCAGTGACCCAACAGGGGTGACTAATGAAAAACTGTTTTTT. Protein: CATSDPTGVTNEKLFF.